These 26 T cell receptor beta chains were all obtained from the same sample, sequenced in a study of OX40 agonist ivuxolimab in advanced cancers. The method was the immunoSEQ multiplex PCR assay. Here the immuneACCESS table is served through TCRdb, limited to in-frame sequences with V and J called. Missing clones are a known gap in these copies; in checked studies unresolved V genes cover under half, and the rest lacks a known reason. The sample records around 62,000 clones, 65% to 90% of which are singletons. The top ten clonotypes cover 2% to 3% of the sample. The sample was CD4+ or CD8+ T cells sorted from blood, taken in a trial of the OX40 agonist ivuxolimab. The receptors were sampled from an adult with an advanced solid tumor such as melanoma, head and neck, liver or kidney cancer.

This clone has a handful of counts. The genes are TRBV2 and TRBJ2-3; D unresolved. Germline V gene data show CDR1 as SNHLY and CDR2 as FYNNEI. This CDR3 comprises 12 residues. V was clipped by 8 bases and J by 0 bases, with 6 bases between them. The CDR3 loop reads CASEGSTDTQYF. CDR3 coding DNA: TGTGCCAGCGAAGGTAGCACAGATACGCAGTATTTT.

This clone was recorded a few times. DNA of the CDR3: TGTGCCAGCAGTGAATCAGAGAACACTGAAGCTTTCTTT. It yields the protein CASSESENTEAFF. This chain joins TRBV6-5 and TRBJ1-1; D not certain. Trimming took off 5 bases at V and 1 base at J, with 8 bases between the two ends. The CDR3 has 13 amino acids. The germline V gene has CDR1 MNHEY and CDR2 SVGAGI.

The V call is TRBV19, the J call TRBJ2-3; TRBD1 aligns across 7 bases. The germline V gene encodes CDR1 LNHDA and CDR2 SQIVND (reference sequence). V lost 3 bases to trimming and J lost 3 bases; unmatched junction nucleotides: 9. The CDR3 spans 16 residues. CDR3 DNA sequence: TGTGCCAGTAGTATCGGTTCCAGGGGGAGTACAGATACGCAGTATTTT. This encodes CASSIGSRGSTDTQYF.

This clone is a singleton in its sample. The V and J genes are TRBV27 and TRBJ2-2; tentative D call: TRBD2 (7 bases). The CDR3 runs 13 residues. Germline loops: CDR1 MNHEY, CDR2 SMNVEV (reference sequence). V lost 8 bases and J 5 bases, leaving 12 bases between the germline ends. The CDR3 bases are TGTGCCAGCGGGGGGGCCAATACCGGGGAGCTGTTTTTT. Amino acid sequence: CASGGANTGELFF.

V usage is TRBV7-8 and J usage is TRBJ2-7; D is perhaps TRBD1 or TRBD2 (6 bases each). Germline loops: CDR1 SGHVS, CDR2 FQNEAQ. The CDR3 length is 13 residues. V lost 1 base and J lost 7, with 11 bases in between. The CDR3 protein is CASSLGGGQEQYF. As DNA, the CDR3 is TGTGCCAGCAGCTTAGGTGGGGGGCAAGAGCAGTACTTC.

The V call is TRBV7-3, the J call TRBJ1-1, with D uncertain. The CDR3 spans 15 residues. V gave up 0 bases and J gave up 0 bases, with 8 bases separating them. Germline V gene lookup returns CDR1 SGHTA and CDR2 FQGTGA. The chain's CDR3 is CASSLTRVVNTEAFF. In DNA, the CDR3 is TGTGCCAGCAGCTTAACGAGGGTGGTGAACACTGAAGCTTTCTTT.

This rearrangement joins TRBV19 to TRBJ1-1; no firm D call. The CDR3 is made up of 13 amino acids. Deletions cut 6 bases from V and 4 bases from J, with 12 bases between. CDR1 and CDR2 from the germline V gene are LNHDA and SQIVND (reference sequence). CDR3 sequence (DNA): TGTGCCAGTAGCCCTGTTCTCCGCACTGAAGCTTTCTTT. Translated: CASSPVLRTEAFF.

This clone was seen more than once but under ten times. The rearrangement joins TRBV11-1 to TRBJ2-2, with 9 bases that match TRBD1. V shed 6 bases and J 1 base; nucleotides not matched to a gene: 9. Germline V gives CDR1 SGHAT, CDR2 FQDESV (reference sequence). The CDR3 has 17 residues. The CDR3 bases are TGTGCCAGCAGTCCCGGGACAGGGAAGAGGAACACCGGGGAGCTGTTTTTT. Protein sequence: CASSPGTGKRNTGELFF.

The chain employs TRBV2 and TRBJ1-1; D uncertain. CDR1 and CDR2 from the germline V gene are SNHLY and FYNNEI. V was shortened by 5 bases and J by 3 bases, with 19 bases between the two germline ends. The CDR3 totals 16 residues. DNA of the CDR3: TGTGCCAGCAGTCCTCTCTGGGCAGTAGACCACACTGAAGCTTTCTTT. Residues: CASSPLWAVDHTEAFF. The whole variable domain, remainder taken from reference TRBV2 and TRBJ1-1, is EPEVTQTPSHQVTQMGQEVILRCVPISNHLYFYWYRQILGQKVEFLVSFYNNEISEKSEIFDDQFSVERPDGSNFTLKIRSTKLEDSAMYFCASSPLWAVDHTEAFFGQGTRLTVV.

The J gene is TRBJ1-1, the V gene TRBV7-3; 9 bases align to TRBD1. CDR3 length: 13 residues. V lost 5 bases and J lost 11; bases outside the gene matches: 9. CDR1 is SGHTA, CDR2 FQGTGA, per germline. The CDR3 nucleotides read TGTGCCAGCAGCACCAAGGGGGACAGGGAGGCTTTCTTT. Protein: CASSTKGDREAFF.

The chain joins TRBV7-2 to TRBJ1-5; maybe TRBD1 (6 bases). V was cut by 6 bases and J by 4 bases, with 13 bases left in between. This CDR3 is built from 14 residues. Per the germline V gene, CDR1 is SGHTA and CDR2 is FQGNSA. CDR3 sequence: CASREGQPNQPQHF. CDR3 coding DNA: TGTGCCAGCAGGGAAGGACAGCCAAATCAGCCCCAGCATTTT.

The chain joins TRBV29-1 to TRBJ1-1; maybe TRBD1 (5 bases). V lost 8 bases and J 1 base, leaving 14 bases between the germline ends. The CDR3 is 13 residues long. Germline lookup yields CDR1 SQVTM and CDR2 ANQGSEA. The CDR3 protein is CSPVAGPNTEAFF. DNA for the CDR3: TGCAGCCCTGTTGCGGGGCCGAACACTGAAGCTTTCTTT.

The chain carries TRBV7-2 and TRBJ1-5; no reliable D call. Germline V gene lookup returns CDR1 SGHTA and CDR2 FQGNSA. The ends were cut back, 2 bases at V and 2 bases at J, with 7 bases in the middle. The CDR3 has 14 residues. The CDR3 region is CASSLRGRNQPQHF. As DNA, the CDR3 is TGTGCCAGCAGCTTACGGGGTCGCAATCAGCCCCAGCATTTT. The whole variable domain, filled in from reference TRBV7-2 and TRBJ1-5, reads GAGVSQSPSNKVTEKGKDVELRCDPISGHTALYWYRQSLGQGLEFLIYFQGNSAPDKSGLPSDRFSAERTGGSVSTLTIQRTQQEDSAVYLCASSLRGRNQPQHFGDGTRLSIL.

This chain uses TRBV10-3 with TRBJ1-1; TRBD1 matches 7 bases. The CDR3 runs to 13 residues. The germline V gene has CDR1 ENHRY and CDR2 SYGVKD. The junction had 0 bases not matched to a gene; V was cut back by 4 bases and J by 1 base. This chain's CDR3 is CAISGTGNTEAFF. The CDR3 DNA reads TGTGCCATCAGTGGGACAGGGAACACTGAAGCTTTCTTT.

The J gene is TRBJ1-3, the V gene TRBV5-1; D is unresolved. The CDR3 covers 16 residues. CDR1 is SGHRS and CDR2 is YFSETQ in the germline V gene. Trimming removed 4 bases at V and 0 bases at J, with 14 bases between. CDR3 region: CASSPSVRGSGNTIYF. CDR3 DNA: TGCGCCAGCAGCCCGAGTGTCCGGGGCTCTGGAAACACCATATATTTT.

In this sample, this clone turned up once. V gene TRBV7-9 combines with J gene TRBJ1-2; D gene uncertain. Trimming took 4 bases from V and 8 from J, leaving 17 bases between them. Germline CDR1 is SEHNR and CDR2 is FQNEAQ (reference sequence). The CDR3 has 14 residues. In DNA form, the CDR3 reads TGTGCCAGCAGCTCCCAATGGTCAGCTGGAGGCTACACCTTC. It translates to CASSSQWSAGGYTF.

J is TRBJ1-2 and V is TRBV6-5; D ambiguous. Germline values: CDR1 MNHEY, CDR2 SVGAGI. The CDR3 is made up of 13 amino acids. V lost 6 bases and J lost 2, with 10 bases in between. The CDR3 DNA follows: TGTGCCAGCAGCTCAACACTCAACTATGGCTACACCTTC. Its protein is CASSSTLNYGYTF.

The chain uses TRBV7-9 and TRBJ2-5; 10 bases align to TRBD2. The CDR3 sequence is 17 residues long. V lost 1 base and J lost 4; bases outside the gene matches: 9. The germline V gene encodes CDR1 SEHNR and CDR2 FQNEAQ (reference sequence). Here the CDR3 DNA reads TGTGCCAGCAGCTTAGGCTCCAGCGGGGGGGCCGTAGAGACCCAGTACTTC. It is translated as CASSLGSSGGAVETQYF.

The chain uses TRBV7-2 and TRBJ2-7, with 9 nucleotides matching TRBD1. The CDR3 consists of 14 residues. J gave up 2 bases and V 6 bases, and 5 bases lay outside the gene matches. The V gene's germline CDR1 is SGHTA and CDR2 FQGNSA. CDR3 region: CASRSTGGPYEQYF. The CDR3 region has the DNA TGTGCCAGCAGATCGACAGGGGGTCCCTACGAGCAGTACTTC.

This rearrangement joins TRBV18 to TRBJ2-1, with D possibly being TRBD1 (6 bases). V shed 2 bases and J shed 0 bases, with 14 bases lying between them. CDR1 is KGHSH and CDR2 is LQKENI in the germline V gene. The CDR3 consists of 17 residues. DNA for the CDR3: TGTGCCAGCTCACCATTACAGGGATGGAGCTCCTACAATGAGCAGTTCTTC. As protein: CASSPLQGWSSYNEQFF.

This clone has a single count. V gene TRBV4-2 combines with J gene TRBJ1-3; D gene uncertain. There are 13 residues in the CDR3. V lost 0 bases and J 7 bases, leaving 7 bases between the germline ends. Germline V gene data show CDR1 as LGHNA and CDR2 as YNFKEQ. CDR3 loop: CASSQDPQNTIYF. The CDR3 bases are TGTGCCAGCAGCCAAGATCCTCAGAACACCATATATTTT.

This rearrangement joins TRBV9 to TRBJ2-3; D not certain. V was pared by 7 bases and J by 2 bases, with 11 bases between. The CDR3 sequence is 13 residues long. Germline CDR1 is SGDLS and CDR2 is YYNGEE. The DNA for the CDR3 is TGTGCCAGCGGCCCTAGTATCACAGATACGCAGTATTTT. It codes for CASGPSITDTQYF.

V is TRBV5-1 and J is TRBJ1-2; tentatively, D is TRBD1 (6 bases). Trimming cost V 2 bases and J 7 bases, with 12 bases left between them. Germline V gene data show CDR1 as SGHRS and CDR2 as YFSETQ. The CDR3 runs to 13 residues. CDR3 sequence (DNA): TGCGCCAGCAGCTTTGGCAGGGGAGGTGGCTACACCTTC. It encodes CASSFGRGGGYTF.

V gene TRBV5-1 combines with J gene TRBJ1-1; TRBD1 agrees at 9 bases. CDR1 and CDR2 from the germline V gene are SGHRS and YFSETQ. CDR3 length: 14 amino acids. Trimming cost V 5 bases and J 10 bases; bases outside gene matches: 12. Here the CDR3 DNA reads TGCGCCAGCAGGGCGGACAGGGGAGGCGCCGGAGCTTTCTTT. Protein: CASRADRGGAGAFF.

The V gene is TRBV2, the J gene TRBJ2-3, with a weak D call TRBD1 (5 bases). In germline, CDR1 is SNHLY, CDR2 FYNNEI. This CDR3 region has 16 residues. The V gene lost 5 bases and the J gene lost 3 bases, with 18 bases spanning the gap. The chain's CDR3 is CASSPPWGRHTDTQYF. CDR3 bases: TGTGCCAGCAGTCCTCCCTGGGGCCGTCATACAGATACGCAGTATTTT.

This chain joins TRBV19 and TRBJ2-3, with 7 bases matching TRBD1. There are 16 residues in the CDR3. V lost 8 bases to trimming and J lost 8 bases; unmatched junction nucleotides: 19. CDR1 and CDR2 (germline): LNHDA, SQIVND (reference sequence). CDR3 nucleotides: TGTGCCAGTGTGGAATTGGGACAGCCGGGCGTGGGTACGCAGTATTTT. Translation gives CASVELGQPGVGTQYF.